The 19 T cell receptor beta chains listed next were all sequenced from one sample in a study of blood T cell repertoires in COVID-19. Method: immunoSEQ multiplex PCR; TCRdb's copy keeps in-frame clones and lacks some. Of fewer than 350,000 clones listed, about 90% are singletons. The sample comprised PBMCs or T cells enriched from blood (not recorded which). Receptors were obtained from a woman aged 18-30 years with acute COVID-19.

The CDR3 spells CAKDETSGHNEQFF. In nucleotides, the CDR3 is TGTGCGAAGGATGAGACTAGCGGACACAATGAGCAGTTCTTC. This sequence joins TRBV2 and TRBJ2-1, with TRBD2 identical over 9 bases. Germline CDR1 is SNHLY and CDR2 is FYNNEI. The CDR3 runs 14 residues.

This clone was seen only a few times. This chain uses TRBV18 with TRBJ2-2; D gene uncertain. Per the germline V gene, CDR1 is KGHSH and CDR2 is LQKENI. The CDR3 sequence is 14 residues long. Deletions cut 4 bases from V and 2 bases from J, with 8 bases between. This CDR3 reads CASSQSKNTGELFF. The CDR3 nucleotides read TGTGCCAGCTCACAGAGTAAAAACACCGGGGAGCTGTTTTTT.

DNA for the CDR3: TGCGCCAGCAGCTCAGCCCCAGGGGGCTACGAGCAGTACTTC. Its translation is CASSSAPGGYEQYF. This chain uses TRBV5-1 with TRBJ2-7, with TRBD1 identical over 7 bases. Germline CDR1 is SGHRS and CDR2 is YFSETQ. CDR3 length: 14 residues. Trimming cost V 3 bases and J 3 bases; bases outside gene matches: 6. Full variable domain (outside the CDR3, taken from reference TRBV5-1 and TRBJ2-7): KAGVTQTPRYLIKTRGQQVTLSCSPISGHRSVSWYQQTPGQGLQFLFEYFSETQRNKGNFPGRFSGRQFSNSRSEMNVSTLELGDSALYLCASSSAPGGYEQYFGPGTRLTVT.

As for this clone: The same CDR3 can be traced to other DNA sequences in this sample. This chain joins TRBV7-2 and TRBJ2-2, with 8 bases identical to TRBD1. The CDR3 extends over 16 amino acids. Germline V CDR1 and CDR2: SGHTA, FQGNSA. The V and J ends lost 1 base and 1 base, in that order; junction bases with no gene match: 2. CDR3 nucleotides: TGTGCCAGCAGCTTAGGAGGACAGGGGAACACCGGGGAGCTGTTTTTT. Translation gives CASSLGGQGNTGELFF.

CDR3 coding DNA: TGTGCCAGCAGCCTCGACTCCCGGGACAGGGGGCGAGAGACCCAGTACTTC. It translates to CASSLDSRDRGRETQYF. The chain combines TRBV11-2 with TRBJ2-5; 12 bases agree with TRBD1. V was pared by 5 bases and J by 4 bases, with 11 bases of the junction left unmatched. Germline lookup yields CDR1 SGHAT and CDR2 FQNNGV. The CDR3 length is 17 residues.

With regard to this clone: Other DNA sequences within the sample encode an identical CDR3. The gene calls are TRBV18 and TRBJ1-4, with 11 nucleotides matching TRBD1. The CDR3 has 16 residues. Germline CDR1 and CDR2: KGHSH and LQKENI. V was pared by 8 bases and J by 1 base, with 6 bases of the junction left unmatched. The CDR3 nucleotides read TGTGCCAGCAGTCCCGGGACAGGGGGAACTAATGAAAAACTGTTTTTT. This sequence encodes CASSPGTGGTNEKLFF.

The chain couples TRBV27 to TRBJ1-1; a weak D match, TRBD1 (6 bases). Per the germline V gene, CDR1 is MNHEY and CDR2 is SMNVEV (reference sequence). There are 13 residues in the CDR3. Trimming pared 4 bases from V and 7 bases from J, leaving 13 bases between. The CDR3 bases are TGTGCCAGCAGTTCCCGGACAGCCTTTGAAGCTTTCTTT. Its translation is CASSSRTAFEAFF.

This sequence joins TRBV27 and TRBJ1-1; TRBD1 might be the D (6 bases). Germline V gene data show CDR1 as MNHEY and CDR2 as SMNVEV (reference sequence). The CDR3 is 13 residues long. Trimming left V 2 bases short and J 3 bases short, with 7 bases between. The CDR3 loop reads CASSLGTYTEAFF. The CDR3 DNA reads as TGTGCCAGCAGTTTAGGGACATACACTGAAGCTTTCTTT.

This chain uses TRBV19 with TRBJ1-2; 7 nucleotides align to TRBD1. This CDR3 region has 13 residues. The V gene end was trimmed by 2 bases and the J gene end by 5 bases; junction bases not matched to a gene: 2. Per the germline V gene, CDR1 is LNHDA and CDR2 is SQIVND (reference sequence). CDR3 region: CASSITGAYGYTF. CDR3 nucleotide sequence: TGTGCCAGTAGTATAACAGGGGCATATGGCTACACCTTC.

This chain uses TRBV7-3 with TRBJ2-7; possibly TRBD1 for D (5 bases). Trimming took off 5 bases at V and 5 bases at J, with 19 bases between the two ends. Per the germline V gene, CDR1 is SGHTA and CDR2 is FQGTGA. The CDR3 spans 15 residues. The DNA for the CDR3 is TGTGCCAGCAGCGAGCAGCCAGGGTTGGGTGACGAGCAGTACTTC. It specifies CASSEQPGLGDEQYF.

The chain carries TRBV27 and TRBJ2-1, with 10 bases that match TRBD2. The V and J ends lost 0 bases and 9 bases, in that order; junction bases with no gene match: 8. The CDR3 sequence is 16 residues long. The germline V gene has CDR1 MNHEY and CDR2 SMNVEV (reference sequence). As DNA, the CDR3 is TGTGCCAGCAGTTTATCGATGGGACTAGCGCTCAGTGAGCAGTTCTTC. It is translated as CASSLSMGLALSEQFF.

Only a few counts were recorded for this clone. One end of the junction varies from germline; a read error may be responsible. The J gene is TRBJ1-1, the V gene TRBV28, with 7 positions matching TRBD1. This CDR3 has 11 amino acids. Germline CDR1 reads MDHEN; CDR2 reads SYDVKM. The CDR3 DNA reads TGTGCCAGCAGTTCCGACAGGGACCTCAGCTTT. Protein product: CASSSDRDLSF.

This clone was seen a single time. This chain links TRBV29-1 with TRBJ1-2; 7 bases map to TRBD1. There are 15 residues in the CDR3. V trimming: 3 bases; J trimming: 0 bases; junction bases outside the gene matches: 7. The germline gives CDR1 SQVTM, CDR2 ANQGSEA. CDR3 in amino acids: CSVDLGTAANYGYTF. As DNA, the CDR3 is TGCAGCGTTGATTTGGGGACAGCCGCTAACTATGGCTACACCTTC.

The chain is built from TRBV3-1 (or the pseudogene TRBV3-2) and TRBJ1-1, with TRBD1 matching over 12 bases. CDR3 length: 17 residues. V lost 5 bases to trimming and J lost 5 bases; unmatched junction nucleotides: 12. CDR1 is LGHDT and CDR2 is YNNKEL in the germline V gene (reference sequence). CDR3 bases: TGTGCCAGCAGCTTAAACAGGGGGACAGGGGGCGGGACTGAAGCTTTCTTT. Its translation: CASSLNRGTGGGTEAFF.

The rearrangement uses TRBV4-3 and TRBJ2-7, with a weak D call TRBD2 (7 bases). The CDR3 runs 16 residues. V lost 1 base to trimming and J lost 1 base, with 14 bases between them. CDR1 is LGHNA, CDR2 YSLEER, per germline. The CDR3 reads CASSQVGAGESYEQYF. The CDR3 DNA reads TGCGCCAGCAGCCAAGTGGGGGCGGGAGAGTCCTACGAGCAGTACTTC.

This clone was seen only once. This chain links TRBV7-2 with TRBJ2-1; 11 positions agree with TRBD1. Germline CDR1 is SGHTA and CDR2 is FQGNSA. The CDR3 is made up of 16 amino acids. V gave up 5 bases and J gave up 6 bases; unmatched junction bases: 9. The CDR3: CASSTGQGAMFNEQFF. CDR3 in DNA: TGTGCCAGCAGCACCGGACAGGGGGCAATGTTCAATGAGCAGTTCTTC.

A remark on this clone: One end of the junction does not line up with germline, which may come from a read error. The chain links TRBV5-1 to TRBJ1-6; the D is unclear. Germline values: CDR1 SGHRS, CDR2 YFSETQ. The CDR3 has 14 amino acids. The chain's CDR3 is CVSRFQDYNSPLHF. The CDR3 DNA sequence: TGCGTCAGCCGTTTCCAGGATTATAATTCACCCCTCCACTTT.

The table lists this clone with a few counts. The rearrangement joins TRBV7-9 to TRBJ1-1, with D hard to call. Germline V gene lookup returns CDR1 SEHNR and CDR2 FQNEAQ (reference sequence). The CDR3 consists of 14 residues. V was trimmed by 1 base and J by 4 bases, leaving 10 bases between them. DNA for the CDR3: TGTGCCAGCAGCTTAGACGCGGGTGTCACTGAAGCTTTCTTT. Protein: CASSLDAGVTEAFF. The full variable domain, rest sourced from reference TRBV7-9 and TRBJ1-1, is DTGVSQNPRHKITKRGQNVTFRCDPISEHNRLYWYRQTLGQGPEFLTYFQNEAQLEKSRLLSDRFSAERPKGSFSTLEIQRTEQGDSAMYLCASSLDAGVTEAFFGQGTRLTVV.

This chain links TRBV6-5 with TRBJ1-1; possibly TRBD1 for D (5 bases). CDR1 is MNHEY, CDR2 SVGAGI, per germline. V was cut by 6 bases and J by 6 bases, with 17 bases left in between. This CDR3 has 14 amino acids. CDR3 DNA: TGTGCCAGCAGGGCCCTTCAGGGCGAGGCTGAAGCTTTCTTT. Protein sequence: CASRALQGEAEAFF.